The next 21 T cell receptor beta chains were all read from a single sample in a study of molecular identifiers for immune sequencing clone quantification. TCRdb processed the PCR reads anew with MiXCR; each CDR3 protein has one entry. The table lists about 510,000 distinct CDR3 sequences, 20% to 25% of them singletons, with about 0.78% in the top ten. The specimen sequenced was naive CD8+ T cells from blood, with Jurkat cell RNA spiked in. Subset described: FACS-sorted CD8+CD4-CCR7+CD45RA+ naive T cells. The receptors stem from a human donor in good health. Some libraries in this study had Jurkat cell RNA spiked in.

In DNA form, the CDR3 reads TGTGCCAGCAGTTTAGGGGACATTTGGGGTAACGGTGAGCAGTTCTTC. This translates into CASSLGDIWGNGEQFF. The chain has TRBV12-3 or TRBV12-4 and TRBJ2-1, with a weak D call TRBD1 (6 bases). V was pared by 1 base and J by 9 bases, with 19 bases between. CDR3 length: 16 residues.

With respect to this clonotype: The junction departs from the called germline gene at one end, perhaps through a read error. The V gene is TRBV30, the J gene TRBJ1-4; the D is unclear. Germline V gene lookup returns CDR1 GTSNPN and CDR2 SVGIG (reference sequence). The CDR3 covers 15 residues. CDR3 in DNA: TGTGCCTGGAGTGGTTTGGGTGCAACTAATGAAAAACTGTCTTTT. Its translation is CAWSGLGATNEKLSF. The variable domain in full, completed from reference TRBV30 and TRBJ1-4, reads SQTIHQWPATLVQPVGSPLSLECTVEGTSNPNLYWYRQAAGRGLQLLFYSVGIGQISSEVPQNLSASRPQDRQFILSSKKLLLSDSGFYLCAWSGLGATNEKLSFGSGTQLSVL.

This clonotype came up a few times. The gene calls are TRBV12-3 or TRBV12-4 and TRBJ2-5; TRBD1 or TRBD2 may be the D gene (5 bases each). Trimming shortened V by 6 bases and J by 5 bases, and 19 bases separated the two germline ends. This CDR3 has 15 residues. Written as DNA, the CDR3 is TGTGCCAGCAGCCCCGGGACCCCACCAACGGAGACCCAGTACTTC. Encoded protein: CASSPGTPPTETQYF.

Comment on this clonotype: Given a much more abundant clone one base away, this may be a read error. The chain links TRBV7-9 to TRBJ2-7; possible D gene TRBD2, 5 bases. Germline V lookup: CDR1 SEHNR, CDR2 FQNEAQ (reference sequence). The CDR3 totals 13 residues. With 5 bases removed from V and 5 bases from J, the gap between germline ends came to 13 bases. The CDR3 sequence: CASSGLEVHEQYF. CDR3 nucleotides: TGTGCCAGCAGCGGACTCGAGGTCCACGAGCAGTACTTC. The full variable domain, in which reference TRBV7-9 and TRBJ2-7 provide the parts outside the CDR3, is DTGVSQNPRHKITKRGQNVTFRCDPISEHNRLYWYRQTLGQGPEFLTYFQNEAQLEKSRLLSDRFSAERPKGSFSTLEIQRTEQGDSAMYLCASSGLEVHEQYFGPGTRLTVT.

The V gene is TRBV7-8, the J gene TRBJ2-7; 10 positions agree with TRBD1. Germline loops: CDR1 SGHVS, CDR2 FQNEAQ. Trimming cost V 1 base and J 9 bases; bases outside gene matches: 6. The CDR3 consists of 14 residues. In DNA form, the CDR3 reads TGTGCCAGCAGCTTAGTAGGGACAGGGGATGGGCAGTACTTC. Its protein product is CASSLVGTGDGQYF.

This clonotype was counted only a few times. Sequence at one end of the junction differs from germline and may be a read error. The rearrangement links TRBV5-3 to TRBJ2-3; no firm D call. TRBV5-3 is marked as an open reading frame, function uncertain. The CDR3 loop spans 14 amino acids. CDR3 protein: CASSLHQGTDTQYF. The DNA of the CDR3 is TGTGCCAGCAGCTTGCATCAGGGCACAGATACGCAGTATTTT.

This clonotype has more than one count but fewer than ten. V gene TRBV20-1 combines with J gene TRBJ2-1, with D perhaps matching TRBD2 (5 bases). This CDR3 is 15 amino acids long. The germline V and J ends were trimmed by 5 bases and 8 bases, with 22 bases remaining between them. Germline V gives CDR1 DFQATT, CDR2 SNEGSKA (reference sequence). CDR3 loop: CSARTLATLRDEQFF. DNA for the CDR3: TGCAGTGCTCGTACGTTAGCGACCCTTCGAGATGAGCAGTTCTTC.

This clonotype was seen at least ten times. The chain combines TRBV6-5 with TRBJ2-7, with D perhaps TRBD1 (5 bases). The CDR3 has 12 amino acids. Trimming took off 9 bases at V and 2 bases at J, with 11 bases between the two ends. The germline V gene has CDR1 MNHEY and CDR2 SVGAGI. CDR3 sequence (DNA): TGTGCCAGTCGCGACAGCGCCTACGAGCAGTACTTC. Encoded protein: CASRDSAYEQYF.

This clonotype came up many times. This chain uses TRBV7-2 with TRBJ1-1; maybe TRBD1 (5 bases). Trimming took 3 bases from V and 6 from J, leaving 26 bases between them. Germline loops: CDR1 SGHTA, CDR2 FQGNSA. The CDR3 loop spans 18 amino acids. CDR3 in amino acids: CASSFPTGESSVIAEAFF. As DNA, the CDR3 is TGTGCCAGCAGCTTCCCGACGGGGGAGTCGTCCGTGATTGCTGAAGCTTTCTTT.

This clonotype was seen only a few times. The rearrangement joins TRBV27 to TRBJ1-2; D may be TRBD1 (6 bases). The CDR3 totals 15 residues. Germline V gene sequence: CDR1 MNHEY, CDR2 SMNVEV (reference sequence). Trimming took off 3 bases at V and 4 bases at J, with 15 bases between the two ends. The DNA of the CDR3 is TGTGCCAGCAGTTTGGGTCCCAAGGACAGCTATGGCTACACCTTC. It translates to CASSLGPKDSYGYTF.

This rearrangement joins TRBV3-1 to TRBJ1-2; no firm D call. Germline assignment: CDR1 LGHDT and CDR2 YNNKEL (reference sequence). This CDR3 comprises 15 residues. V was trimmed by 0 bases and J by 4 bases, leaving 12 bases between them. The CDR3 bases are TGTGCCAGCAGCCAAGATCTAGGACGGTCCTATGGCTACACCTTC. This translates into CASSQDLGRSYGYTF.

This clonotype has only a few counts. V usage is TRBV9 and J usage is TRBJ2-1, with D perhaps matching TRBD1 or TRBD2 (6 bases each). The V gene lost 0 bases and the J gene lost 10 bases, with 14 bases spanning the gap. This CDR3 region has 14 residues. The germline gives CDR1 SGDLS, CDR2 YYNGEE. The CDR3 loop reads CASSVDTGTYEQFF. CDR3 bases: TGTGCCAGCAGCGTAGATACAGGGACTTACGAGCAGTTCTTC.

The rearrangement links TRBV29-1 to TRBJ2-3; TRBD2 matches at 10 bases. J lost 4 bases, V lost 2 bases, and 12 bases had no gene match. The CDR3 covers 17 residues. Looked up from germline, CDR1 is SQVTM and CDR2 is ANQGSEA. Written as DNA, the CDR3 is TGCAGCGTTGAACACAAAACTAGCGGGGCCCCCCCAGATACGCAGTATTTT. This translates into CSVEHKTSGAPPDTQYF.

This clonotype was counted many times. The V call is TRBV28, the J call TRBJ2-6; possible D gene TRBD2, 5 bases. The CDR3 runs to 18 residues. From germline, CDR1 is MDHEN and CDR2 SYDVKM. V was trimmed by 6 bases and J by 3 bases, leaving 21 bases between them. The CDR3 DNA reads TGTGCCAGCAGAACAACGTTGACAAGGACTGATGGGGCCAACGTCCTGACTTTC. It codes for CASRTTLTRTDGANVLTF.

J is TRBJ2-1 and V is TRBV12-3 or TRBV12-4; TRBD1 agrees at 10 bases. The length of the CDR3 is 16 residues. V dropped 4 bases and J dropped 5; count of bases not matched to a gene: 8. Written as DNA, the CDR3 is TGTGCCAGCAGTTCCGGACAGGGGGGGTTGGACAATGAGCAGTTCTTC. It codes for CASSSGQGGLDNEQFF.

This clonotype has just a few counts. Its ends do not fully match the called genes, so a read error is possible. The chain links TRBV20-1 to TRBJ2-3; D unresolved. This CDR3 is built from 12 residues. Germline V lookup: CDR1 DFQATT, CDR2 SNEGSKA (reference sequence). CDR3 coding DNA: TGCAGTGCTAGAGTTGACGCCCCGGAGATGAATTTT. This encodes CSARVDAPEMNF.

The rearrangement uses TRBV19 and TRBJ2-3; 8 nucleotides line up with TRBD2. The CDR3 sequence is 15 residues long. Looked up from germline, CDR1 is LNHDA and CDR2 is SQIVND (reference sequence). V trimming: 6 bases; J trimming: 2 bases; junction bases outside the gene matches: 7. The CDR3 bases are TGTGCCAGTAGAACCGGGACTAGATCCACAGATACGCAGTATTTT. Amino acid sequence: CASRTGTRSTDTQYF.

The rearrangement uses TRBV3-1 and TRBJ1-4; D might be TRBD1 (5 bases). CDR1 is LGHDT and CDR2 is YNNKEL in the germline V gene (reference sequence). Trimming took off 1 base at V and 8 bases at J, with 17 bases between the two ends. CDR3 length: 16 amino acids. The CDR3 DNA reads TGTGCCAGCAGCCAAGTTAGGGGCACGGATGGCGAAAAACTGTTTTTT. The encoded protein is CASSQVRGTDGEKLFF.

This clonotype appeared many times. Written as DNA, the CDR3 is TGTGCCAGCAGTCCACTGAGGGGCACAGATACGCAGTATTTT. Protein product: CASSPLRGTDTQYF. This sequence joins TRBV28 and TRBJ2-3; D may be TRBD2 (5 bases). Germline CDR1 is MDHEN and CDR2 is SYDVKM. The germline V and J ends were trimmed by 5 bases and 1 base, with 10 bases remaining between them. This CDR3 is 14 amino acids long.

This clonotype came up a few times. In DNA, the CDR3 is TGTGCCAGCAGCTTAGGGTGGGGGGGCGCTTCCTATGGCTACACCTTC. It translates to CASSLGWGGASYGYTF. The rearrangement links TRBV7-2 to TRBJ1-2; the D gene is possibly TRBD1 (6 bases). The CDR3 is 16 amino acids. Germline assignment: CDR1 SGHTA and CDR2 FQGNSA. V lost 1 base to trimming and J lost 4 bases, with 16 bases between them.

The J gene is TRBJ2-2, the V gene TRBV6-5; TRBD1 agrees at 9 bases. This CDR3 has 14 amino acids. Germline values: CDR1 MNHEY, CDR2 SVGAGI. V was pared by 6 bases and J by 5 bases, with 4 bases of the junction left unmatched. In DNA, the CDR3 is TGTGCCAGCAGGCCGGGGACAGGGACCGGGGAGCTGTTTTTT. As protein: CASRPGTGTGELFF.